The 19 T cell receptor beta chains listed next were all sequenced from one sample in a study of brain T cells in children with intractable seizures. Clones were sequenced by immunoSEQ multiplex PCR, and TCRdb holds only the in-frame ones, with some missing. Among 20,000 to 25,000 clones, roughly 94% were seen once, and the ten largest hold 5% to 7%. The input for sequencing was peripheral blood, taken at surgery. These receptors all stem from a boy aged 5-17 years with focal cortical dysplasia and intractable seizures.

This clone was observed once. V usage is TRBV18 and J usage is TRBJ2-7; tentatively, D is TRBD1 (5 bases). Trimming removed 4 bases at V and 6 bases at J, with 7 bases between. In germline, CDR1 is KGHSH, CDR2 LQKENI. The CDR3 extends over 11 amino acids. CDR3 sequence: CASSRGGEQYV. In nucleotides, the CDR3 is TGTGCCAGCTCACGGGGCGGCGAGCAGTACGTC.

V usage is TRBV28 and J usage is TRBJ1-2; D call uncertain. Trimming took off 2 bases at V and 2 bases at J, with 6 bases between the two ends. The CDR3 is 13 amino acids. Germline V lookup: CDR1 MDHEN, CDR2 SYDVKM. The CDR3 reads CASSLSGNYGYTF. CDR3 DNA: TGTGCCAGCAGTTTAAGCGGAAACTATGGCTACACCTTC.

This clone was seen just once. V is TRBV18 and J is TRBJ1-1, with no clear D. The CDR3 is made up of 14 amino acids. Trimming took 2 bases from V and 3 from J, leaving 10 bases between them. Germline values: CDR1 KGHSH, CDR2 LQKENI. This chain's CDR3 is CASSPIPRDTEAFF. DNA for the CDR3: TGTGCCAGCTCACCAATCCCGAGGGACACTGAAGCTTTCTTT.

The V gene is TRBV7-9, the J gene TRBJ2-2, with D perhaps matching TRBD2 (6 bases). CDR3 size: 17 residues. Germline CDR1 and CDR2: SEHNR and FQNEAQ (reference sequence). The germline V and J ends were trimmed by 5 bases and 3 bases, with 19 bases remaining between them. The CDR3 sequence is CASSAPGPGVDTGELFF. CDR3 coding DNA: TGTGCCAGCAGCGCCCCGGGCCCGGGGGTGGACACCGGGGAGCTGTTTTTT.

This clone is a singleton in its sample. The rearrangement uses TRBV14 and TRBJ2-3; 8 bases match TRBD2. This CDR3 contains 18 residues. The ends lost 4 bases at V and 0 bases at J; junction bases unmatched: 12. The germline gives CDR1 SGHDN, CDR2 FVKESK. The CDR3: CASSPRWGLVSSTDTQYF. The CDR3 DNA is TGTGCCAGCAGCCCTAGGTGGGGACTAGTCTCTAGCACAGATACGCAGTATTTT.

This chain uses TRBV28 with TRBJ1-2; no definite D call. The CDR3 totals 13 residues. V lost 6 bases and J 4 bases, leaving 12 bases between the germline ends. Germline loops: CDR1 MDHEN, CDR2 SYDVKM. The CDR3 protein is CASRGGKSYGYTF. The CDR3 DNA sequence: TGTGCCAGCAGGGGAGGGAAGAGCTATGGCTACACCTTC.

This clone was seen once. V usage is TRBV9 and J usage is TRBJ2-5; 9 positions agree with TRBD2. CDR1 and CDR2 (germline): SGDLS, YYNGEE. Trimming removed 3 bases from V and 4 bases from J; junction bases left unmatched: 13. The CDR3 covers 17 residues. The CDR3 loop reads CASSATGTSKSRETQYF. The DNA for the CDR3 is TGTGCCAGCAGCGCGACCGGGACTAGCAAAAGTAGAGAGACCCAGTACTTC.

The rearrangement uses TRBV5-4 and TRBJ1-2, with TRBD1 matching 9 bases. This CDR3 comprises 15 residues. With 4 bases clipped from V and 2 bases from J, the junction kept 6 bases outside the gene matches. CDR1 and CDR2 (germline): SGHNT, YYREEE (reference sequence). This chain's CDR3 is CASSHRDRDNYGYTF. DNA for the CDR3: TGTGCCAGCAGCCACCGGGACAGGGACAACTATGGCTACACCTTC.

CDR3 in DNA: TGTGCCAGCAGCGTAGGGGGGACTAGCGGGGGCGGCACAGATACGCAGTATTTT. The encoded protein is CASSVGGTSGGGTDTQYF. The J gene is TRBJ2-3, the V gene TRBV9, with 14 bases that match TRBD2. The CDR3 is made up of 18 amino acids. CDR1 and CDR2 (germline): SGDLS, YYNGEE. V gave up 0 bases and J gave up 1 base; unmatched junction bases: 4.

CDR3 in amino acids: CASSLAPRLAGGYEQYV. In DNA form, the CDR3 reads TGTGCCAGCTCACTAGCGCCCCGACTAGCGGGAGGCTACGAGCAGTACGTC. The chain combines TRBV18 with TRBJ2-7; 13 nucleotides line up with TRBD2. V shed 4 bases and J 3 bases; nucleotides not matched to a gene: 9. Germline V gene data show CDR1 as KGHSH and CDR2 as LQKENI. The CDR3 length is 17 residues.

This chain uses TRBV19 with TRBJ1-4; TRBD1 agrees at 7 bases. Germline-derived CDR1 and CDR2 are LNHDA and SQIVND (reference sequence). The ends lost 4 bases at V and 2 bases at J; junction bases unmatched: 1. The CDR3 is made up of 14 amino acids. The CDR3 nucleotides read TGTGCCAGTAGTAGAGGGGGCACTAATGAAAAACTGTTTTTT. It yields the protein CASSRGGTNEKLFF.

This chain uses TRBV7-7 with TRBJ2-1; 9 bases are a match to TRBD2. The CDR3 is 17 residues long. The trim removed 3 bases at V and 2 bases at J, leaving 8 bases unmatched. Germline CDR1 and CDR2: SSHAT and FNYEAQ (reference sequence). The CDR3 loop is CASSFLAGEPTYNEQFF. CDR3 DNA sequence: TGTGCCAGCAGCTTTTTAGCGGGGGAGCCCACCTACAATGAGCAGTTCTTC.

The chain recombines TRBV12-3 or TRBV12-4 with TRBJ1-6; D remains unclear. Trimming shortened V by 1 base and J by 16 bases, and 8 bases separated the two germline ends. The CDR3 runs 11 residues. CDR3 nucleotide sequence: TGTGCCAGCAGTTTAGGGGCCCTACTCCACTTT. Protein: CASSLGALLHF.

The rearrangement uses TRBV7-2 and TRBJ1-5, with unresolved D. Germline loops: CDR1 SGHTA, CDR2 FQGNSA. With 4 bases removed from V and 8 bases from J, the gap between germline ends came to 6 bases. The CDR3 is made up of 11 amino acids. The CDR3 here is CASSSGKPQHF. CDR3 sequence (DNA): TGTGCCAGCAGCTCCGGGAAGCCCCAGCATTTT.

The chain joins TRBV5-6 to TRBJ1-1, with D hard to call. Germline V gene lookup returns CDR1 SGHDT and CDR2 YYEEEE. Trimming removed 3 bases from V and 3 bases from J, with 6 bases in between. The CDR3 length is 12 residues. The CDR3 DNA sequence: TGTGCCAGCAGCTACGATTACACTGAAGCTTTCTTT. Translated, it gives CASSYDYTEAFF.

This sequence joins TRBV28 and TRBJ1-5; 8 bases map to TRBD1. With V trimmed by 3 bases and J by 3 bases, 4 bases remained unmatched. CDR3 length: 15 residues. CDR1 and CDR2 (germline): MDHEN, SYDVKM. This chain's CDR3 is CASSLTGVNNQPQHF. In DNA, the CDR3 is TGTGCCAGCAGTTTGACAGGGGTTAACAATCAGCCCCAGCATTTT.

J is TRBJ1-1 and V is TRBV10-1; unclear D gene. Trimming removed 2 bases from V and 1 base from J, with 20 bases in between. This CDR3 spans 18 amino acids. The germline V gene has CDR1 WNHNN and CDR2 SYGVQD (reference sequence). CDR3 bases: TGCGCCAGCAGTGAGGGGTGGCAGGACCCTCCGGGGAACACTGAAGCTTTCTTT. This sequence encodes CASSEGWQDPPGNTEAFF.

The chain couples TRBV5-8 to TRBJ2-5; 10 bases are a match to TRBD1. Germline V gene data show CDR1 as SGHTS and CDR2 as YDEGEE. The CDR3 spans 18 residues. J lost 7 bases, V lost 0 bases, and 15 bases had no gene match. The CDR3: CASSLGVGTGAVGRTQYF. The CDR3 DNA reads as TGTGCCAGCAGCTTGGGAGTAGGGACAGGGGCGGTCGGTCGGACCCAGTACTTC.

The chain carries TRBV13 and TRBJ2-5; D call uncertain. Trimming took 6 bases from V and 5 from J, leaving 4 bases between them. The CDR3 length is 10 residues. CDR1 and CDR2 from the germline V gene are PRHDT and FYEKMQ (reference sequence). For the CDR3, the DNA is TGTGCCAGCAGTGGGGAGACCCAGTACTTC. This translates into CASSGETQYF.